This TCR beta chain was recorded in a study of OX40 agonist ivuxolimab in advanced cancers. Autoimmune disease history or systemic immunosuppression led to patient exclusion. Method: immunoSEQ multiplex PCR; TCRdb's copy keeps in-frame clones and lacks some. Altogether roughly 63,000 clones are present, 89% being singletons, with the ten largest covering 12%. Study-wide findings and caveats: The 0.1-3.0 mg/kg partial responders had among the lowest clonal expansion. Low normalized T-cell clonal expansion also characterized some of the nonresponders. More expanded clones were seen, on average, in CD8+ T cells than in CD4+.

The CDR3 length is 14 residues. V dropped 0 bases and J dropped 4 bases, with 7 bases sitting between them. Germline V gives CDR1 SGHNT, CDR2 YYREEE (reference sequence). On this clone itself: The antigen remains undetermined.

The source is an adult with an advanced solid tumor such as melanoma, head and neck, liver or kidney cancer. This chain joins TRBV5-4 and TRBJ2-2; the D is unclear. The sequencing used CD4+ or CD8+ T cells sorted from blood, collected in a trial of the OX40 agonist ivuxolimab. The CDR3 sequence is CASSLDGFTGELFF. The CDR3 nucleotides read TGTGCCAGCAGCTTGGACGGATTCACCGGGGAGCTGTTTTTT.